The 9 T cell receptor beta chains reported below all come from one sample, sequenced in a study of beta chain features in type 1 diabetes listed by TCRdb under 2018. Libraries were constructed by the immunoSEQ multiplex PCR assay. The entire isolated RNA was reverse transcribed using the High Capacity cDNA Reverse Transcription Kit, and thus expressed TCRB transcripts were sequenced. Held by TCRdb, this immuneACCESS table contains in-frame sequences only and omits some clones. Under half of the omission traces to an unresolved V gene where checked; the cause of the rest is unknown. The sample table records about 620,000 clones; less than 20% of these occur just once. The ten largest clones take up around 0.1% of the sample. The specimen was naive CD4+ T cells from blood. Read against the paper, the sample's cell subset or site label means: true naive CD4+ T cells. The receptors stem from a man younger than 35 in good health.

The gene calls are TRBV6-6 and TRBJ2-4; maybe TRBD2 (6 bases). The CDR3 length is 16 residues. The germline V gene has CDR1 MNHNY and CDR2 SVGAGI (reference sequence). V dropped 7 bases and J dropped 0 bases, with 16 bases sitting between them. The CDR3 DNA reads TGTGCCAGCACCATTGGGCGGGGCCTAGCCAAAAACATTCAGTACTTC. Protein: CASTIGRGLAKNIQYF.

This clone was picked up a small number of times. The rearrangement links TRBV7-9 to TRBJ1-1; the D is unclear. The germline CDR1 and CDR2 sequences are SEHNR and FQNEAQ (reference sequence). Trimming cost V 8 bases and J 0 bases, with 19 bases left between them. The CDR3 is 16 residues long. The CDR3 DNA is TGTGCCAGCGGAAAGGATGGAAGCCTGGTGAACACTGAAGCTTTCTTT. Protein sequence: CASGKDGSLVNTEAFF.

On this clone itself: The same CDR3 is also encoded by other DNA sequences in this sample. This chain uses TRBV20-1 with TRBJ1-5; D is unresolved. The CDR3 runs 11 residues. CDR1 is DFQATT, CDR2 SNEGSKA, per germline (reference sequence). V was clipped by 1 base and J by 7 bases, with 5 bases between them. The CDR3 DNA follows: TGCAGTGCTAGAGGGGCACAGCCCCAGCATTTT. It codes for CSARGAQPQHF.

This chain joins TRBV5-1 and TRBJ1-3, with D possibly matching TRBD1 (6 bases). CDR1 is SGHRS and CDR2 is YFSETQ in the germline V gene. Trimming removed 3 bases from V and 0 bases from J, with 7 bases in between. This CDR3 has 14 amino acids. Written as DNA, the CDR3 is TGCGCCAGCAGCTCAGGGGTCTCTGGAAACACCATATATTTT. It encodes CASSSGVSGNTIYF.

For this clone: The sample contains more than one DNA sequence encoding this CDR3. V is TRBV7-2 and J is TRBJ1-1; D not resolved. With 2 bases removed from V and 5 bases from J, the gap between germline ends came to 9 bases. The CDR3 runs to 13 residues. In germline, CDR1 is SGHTA, CDR2 FQGNSA. DNA of the CDR3: TGTGCCAGCAGCTTAAGAGGGAATACTGAAGCTTTCTTT. Protein product: CASSLRGNTEAFF.

V usage is TRBV30 and J usage is TRBJ2-5, with 7 bases fitting TRBD2. This CDR3 has 14 residues. Germline-derived CDR1 and CDR2 are GTSNPN and SVGIG (reference sequence). V was pared by 0 bases and J by 5 bases, with 6 bases of the junction left unmatched. For the CDR3, the DNA is TGTGCCTGGAGTGTACAAGGGACTAAGGAGACCCAGTACTTC. Amino acid sequence: CAWSVQGTKETQYF.

This clone was picked up a small number of times. The chain has TRBV19 and TRBJ2-1, with 11 positions matching TRBD2. The V segment lost 3 bases and the J segment 7 bases; nucleotides outside the gene matches: 5. The germline CDR1 and CDR2 sequences are LNHDA and SQIVND (reference sequence). The length of the CDR3 is 15 residues. The CDR3 reads CASSMTSGKSNEQFF. In DNA, the CDR3 is TGTGCCAGTAGTATGACTAGCGGGAAGTCTAATGAGCAGTTCTTC. Drawing the rest from reference TRBV19 and TRBJ2-1, the complete variable domain is DGGITQSPKYLFRKEGQNVTLSCEQNLNHDAMYWYRQDPGQGLRLIYYSQIVNDFQKGDIAEGYSVSREKKESFPLTVTSAQKNPTAFYLCASSMTSGKSNEQFFGPGTRLTVL.

This chain connects TRBV4-1 to TRBJ1-2; possibly TRBD1 for D (5 bases). Germline lookup yields CDR1 MGHRA and CDR2 YSYEKL. V was clipped by 3 bases and J by 5 bases, with 7 bases between them. This CDR3 spans 12 amino acids. CDR3 residues: CASSHRQYGYTF. In DNA, the CDR3 is TGCGCCAGCAGCCACCGACAGTATGGCTACACCTTC.

V usage is TRBV7-9 and J usage is TRBJ2-7; D may be TRBD1 or TRBD2 (6 bases each). Trimming removed 0 bases from V and 3 bases from J, with 9 bases in between. Germline V gene lookup returns CDR1 SEHNR and CDR2 FQNEAQ (reference sequence). The CDR3 covers 14 residues. CDR3 sequence (DNA): TGTGCCAGCAGCTTAGCGGGGGGCGGCTACGAGCAGTACTTC. Translating gives CASSLAGGGYEQYF.